The sample holds many counts of the clone carrying this TCR beta chain. What it binds is not known. Time point given: persistent/refractory GD, antithyroid drugs over 5 years with positive TRAb. From PBMCs, RNA was extracted and then used to make the TCR library. The data derive from a study of regulatory T cells in long-lasting Graves disease. Study-level information: The study counted Graves' disease as persistent given over 5 years of antithyroid drugs and positive TSH receptor antibodies.

The germline V and J ends were trimmed by 6 bases and 1 base, with 16 bases remaining between them. Germline loops: CDR1 MNHEY, CDR2 SMNVEV (reference sequence). This CDR3 has 16 residues. iRepertoire HTBI primers and Arm-PCR of CDR3 regions built TCR beta libraries. MiXCR, run by TCRdb on the multiplex PCR reads, gives a single entry per CDR3 protein. The table has about 470,000 distinct CDR3 sequences, less than 25% seen once. Whole-study results and caveats: Only peripheral blood was studied, not thyroid tissue. When disease was persistent, TRBV28, TRBJ1-2 and TRBJ2-5 were the favored segments.

The chain couples TRBV27 to TRBJ1-5; maybe TRBD1 (6 bases). This receptor was obtained from a female donor with Graves disease. The specimen was peripheral blood mononuclear cells (PBMCs), collected when the disease was refractory, from a patient treated with antithyroid drugs. CDR3 sequence: CASRTFTGLSNQPQHF. The CDR3 DNA is TGTGCCAGCAGAACCTTCACAGGGTTGAGCAATCAGCCCCAGCATTTT.